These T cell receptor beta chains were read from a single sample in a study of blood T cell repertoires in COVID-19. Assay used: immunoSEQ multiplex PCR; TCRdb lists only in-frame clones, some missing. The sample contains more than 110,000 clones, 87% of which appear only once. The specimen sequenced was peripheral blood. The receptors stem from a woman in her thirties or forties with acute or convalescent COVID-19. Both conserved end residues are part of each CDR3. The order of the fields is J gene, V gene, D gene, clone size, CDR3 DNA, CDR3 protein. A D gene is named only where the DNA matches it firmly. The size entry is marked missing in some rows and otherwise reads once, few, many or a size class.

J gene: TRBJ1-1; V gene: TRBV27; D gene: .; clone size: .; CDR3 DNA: TGTGCCAGCGGCCGAGCGGGTTTTCCTGAAGCTTTCTTT; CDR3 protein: CASGRAGFPEAFF
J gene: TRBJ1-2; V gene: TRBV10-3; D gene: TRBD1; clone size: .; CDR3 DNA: TGTGCCATCAGTGAGTCGACGACAGGGCGCGGCTACACCTTC; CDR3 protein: CAISESTTGRGYTF
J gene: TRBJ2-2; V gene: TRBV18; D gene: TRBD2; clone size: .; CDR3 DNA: TGTGCCAGCTCACCGCCCCTAGCGGCGAACACCGGGGAGCTGTTTTTT; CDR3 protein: CASSPPLAANTGELFF
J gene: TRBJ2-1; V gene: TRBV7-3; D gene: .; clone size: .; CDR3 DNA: TGTGCCAGCAGCTTACATTCTGGCTATGAGCAGTTCTTC; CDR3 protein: CASSLHSGYEQFF
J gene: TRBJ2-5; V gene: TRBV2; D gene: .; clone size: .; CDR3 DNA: TGTGCCAGCAGTGAATCGACAGTCCAAGAGACCCAGTACTTC; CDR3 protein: CASSESTVQETQYF
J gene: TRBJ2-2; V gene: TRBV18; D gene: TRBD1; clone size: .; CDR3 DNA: TGTGCCAGCTCACCCCGACAGGGCAACACCGGGGAGCTGTTTTTT; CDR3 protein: CASSPRQGNTGELFF
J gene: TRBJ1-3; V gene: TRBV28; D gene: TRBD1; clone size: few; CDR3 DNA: TGTGCCAGCCGAAGCCCGGGACAGACCTCTGGAAACACCATATATTTT; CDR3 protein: CASRSPGQTSGNTIYF
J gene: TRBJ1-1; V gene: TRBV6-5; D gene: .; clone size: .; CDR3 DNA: TGTGCCAGCAGTTACGGAGAGGCGGGCACTGAAGCTTTCTTT; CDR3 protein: CASSYGEAGTEAFF
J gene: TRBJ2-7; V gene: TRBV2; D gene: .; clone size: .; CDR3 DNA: TGTGCCAGCAGGGGTCCTAGCGAGACCTACGAGCAGTACTTC; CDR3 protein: CASRGPSETYEQYF
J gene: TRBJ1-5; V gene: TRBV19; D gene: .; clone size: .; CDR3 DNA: TGTGCCAGTAGTATGGAGACAGAATTTCTCAATCAGCCCCAGCATTTT; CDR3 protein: CASSMETEFLNQPQHF
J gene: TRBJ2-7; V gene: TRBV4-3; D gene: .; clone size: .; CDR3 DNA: TGCGCCAGCAGCCAAGACCGGGATTCCATCTACGAGCAGTACTTC; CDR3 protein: CASSQDRDSIYEQYF
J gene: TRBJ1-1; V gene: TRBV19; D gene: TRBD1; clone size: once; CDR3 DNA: TGTGCCAGTAGTATTCAGACAGGGCTCGCTGAAGCTTTCTTT; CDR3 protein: CASSIQTGLAEAFF
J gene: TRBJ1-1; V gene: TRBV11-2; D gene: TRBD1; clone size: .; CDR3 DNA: TGTGCCAGCAGCTCCCGGACAGGGGGCCTCACTGAAGCTTTCTTT; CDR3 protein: CASSSRTGGLTEAFF
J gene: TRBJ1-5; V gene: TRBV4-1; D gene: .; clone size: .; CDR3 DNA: TGCGCCAGCAGCCAAGGGAGAGGGCGAAATCAGCCCCAGCATTTT; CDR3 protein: CASSQGRGRNQPQHF
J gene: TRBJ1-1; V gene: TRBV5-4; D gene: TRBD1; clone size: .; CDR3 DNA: TGTGCCAGCAGCTTCGACAGGGCTAACTCTGAAGCTTTCTTT; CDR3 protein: CASSFDRANSEAFF
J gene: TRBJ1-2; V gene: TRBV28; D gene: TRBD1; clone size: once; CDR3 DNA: TGTGCCAGCGGGGGGACAGTCTATGGCTACACCTTC; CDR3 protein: CASGGTVYGYTF
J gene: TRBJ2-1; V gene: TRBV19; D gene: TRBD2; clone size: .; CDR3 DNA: TGTGCCAGTAGTACCCCCCCGGGACTAGCGGGAGAAAAAAATGAGCAGTTCTTC; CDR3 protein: CASSTPPGLAGEKNEQFF
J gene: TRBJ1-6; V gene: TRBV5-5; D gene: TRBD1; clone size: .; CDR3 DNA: TGTGCCAGCAGCTTCCTCGCTATAAGACAGGGCTATAATTCACCCCTCCACTTT; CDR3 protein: CASSFLAIRQGYNSPLHF
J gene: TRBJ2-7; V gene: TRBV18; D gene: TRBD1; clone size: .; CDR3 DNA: TGTGCCAGCTCACCAAAGGCTTCTAAAACAGGGGGCTCCTACGAGCAGTACTTC; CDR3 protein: CASSPKASKTGGSYEQYF
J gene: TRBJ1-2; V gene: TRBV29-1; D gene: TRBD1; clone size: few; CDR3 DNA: TGCAGCGTTGAGGGGACAGGGGGTTCCTATGGCTACACCTTC; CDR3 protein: CSVEGTGGSYGYTF
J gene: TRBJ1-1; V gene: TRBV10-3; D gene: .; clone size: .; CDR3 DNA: TGTGCCATCGGCGGACAGCGGAACACTGAAGCTTTCTTT; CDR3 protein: CAIGGQRNTEAFF
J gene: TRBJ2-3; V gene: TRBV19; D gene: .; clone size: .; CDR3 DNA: TGTGCCAGTAGTATACAGCAGGGGGGCCACACAGATACGCAGTATTTT; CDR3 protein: CASSIQQGGHTDTQYF
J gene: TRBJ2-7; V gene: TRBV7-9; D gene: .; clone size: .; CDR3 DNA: TGTGCCAGCAGCCGCAATTTCCAGACAGGTTCCTACGAGCAGTACTTC; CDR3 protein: CASSRNFQTGSYEQYF
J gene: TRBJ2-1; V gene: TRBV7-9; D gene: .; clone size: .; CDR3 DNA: TGTGCCAGCAGCCAAGTGTCGCAGAACAATGAGCAGTTCTTC; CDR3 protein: CASSQVSQNNEQFF
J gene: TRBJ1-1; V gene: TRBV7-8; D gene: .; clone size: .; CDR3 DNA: TGTGCCAGCAGCCTAAGGGGTCCCCAGGCCTACACCGGGGGCACTGAAGCTTTCTTT; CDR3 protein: CASSLRGPQAYTGGTEAFF
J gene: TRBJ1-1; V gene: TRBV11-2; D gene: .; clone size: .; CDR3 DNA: TGTGCCAGCAGCTTCCTGCGGATGAACACTGAAGCTTTCTTT; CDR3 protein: CASSFLRMNTEAFF
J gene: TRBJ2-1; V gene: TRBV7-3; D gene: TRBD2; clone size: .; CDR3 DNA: TGTGCCAGCAGCTTAGAGGGACTAGCGGGAGGTGTTAGCTCCTACAATGAGCAGTTCTTC; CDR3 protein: CASSLEGLAGGVSSYNEQFF
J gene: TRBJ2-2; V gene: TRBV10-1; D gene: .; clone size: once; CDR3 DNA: TGCGCCAGCAGCCTGGGGGGGGGCAAGACCGGGGAGCTGTTTTTT; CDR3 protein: CASSLGGGKTGELFF
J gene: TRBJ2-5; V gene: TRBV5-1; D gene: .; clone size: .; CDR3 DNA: TGCGCCAGCAGCTTGTTAGAAGAGACCCAGTACTTC; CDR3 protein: CASSLLEETQYF
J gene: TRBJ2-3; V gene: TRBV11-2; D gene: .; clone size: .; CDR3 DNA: TGTGCCAGCAGCTTAGATCCCAGGGAAACAGATACGCAGTATTTT; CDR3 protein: CASSLDPRETDTQYF
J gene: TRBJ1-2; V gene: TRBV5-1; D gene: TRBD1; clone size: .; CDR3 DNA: TGCGCCAGCAGCCCGACAGGGCTCTATGGCTACACCTTC; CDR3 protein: CASSPTGLYGYTF
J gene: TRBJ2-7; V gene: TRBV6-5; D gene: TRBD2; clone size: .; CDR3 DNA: TGTGCCAGCAGCTTGAGCGGGGGGGCCTACGAGCAGTACTTC; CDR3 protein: CASSLSGGAYEQYF
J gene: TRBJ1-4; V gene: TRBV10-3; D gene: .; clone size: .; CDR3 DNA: TGTGCCACTTCGACGGAGTTTAATGAAAAACTGTTTTTT; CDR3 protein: CATSTEFNEKLFF
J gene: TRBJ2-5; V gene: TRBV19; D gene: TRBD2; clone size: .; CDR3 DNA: TGTGCCAGTAGATGGGTGGGACTAGCGGGAGAGACCCAGTACTTC; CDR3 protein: CASRWVGLAGETQYF
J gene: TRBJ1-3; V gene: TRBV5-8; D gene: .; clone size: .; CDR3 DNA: TGTGCCAGCAGCTTGTTATCGGGACTTACTGGAAACACCATATATTTT; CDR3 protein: CASSLLSGLTGNTIYF
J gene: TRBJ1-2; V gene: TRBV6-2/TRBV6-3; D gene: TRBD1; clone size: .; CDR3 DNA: TGTGCCAGCAGTTACCCCGACAGGGGCAAGAGCTACACCTTC; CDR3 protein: CASSYPDRGKSYTF